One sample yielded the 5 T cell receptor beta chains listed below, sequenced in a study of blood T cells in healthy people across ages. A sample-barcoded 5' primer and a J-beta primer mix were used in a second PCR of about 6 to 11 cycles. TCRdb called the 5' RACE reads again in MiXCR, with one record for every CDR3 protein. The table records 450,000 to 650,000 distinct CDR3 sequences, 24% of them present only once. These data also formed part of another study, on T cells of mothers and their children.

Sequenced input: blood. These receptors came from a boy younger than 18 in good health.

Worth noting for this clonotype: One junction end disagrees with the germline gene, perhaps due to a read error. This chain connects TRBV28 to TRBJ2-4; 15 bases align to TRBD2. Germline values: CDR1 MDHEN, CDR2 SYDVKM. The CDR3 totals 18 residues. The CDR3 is CASSLRGLAGGPKNIQNF. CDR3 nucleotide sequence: TGTGCCAGCAGTTTAAGGGGACTAGCGGGAGGACCCAAAAACATTCAGAACTTC.

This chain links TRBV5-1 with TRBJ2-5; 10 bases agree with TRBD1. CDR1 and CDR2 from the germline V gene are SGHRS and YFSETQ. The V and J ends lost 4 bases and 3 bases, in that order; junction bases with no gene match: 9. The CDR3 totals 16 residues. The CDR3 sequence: CASSGTGVGPEETQYF. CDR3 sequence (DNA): TGCGCCAGCAGCGGGACAGGGGTCGGCCCAGAAGAGACCCAGTACTTC. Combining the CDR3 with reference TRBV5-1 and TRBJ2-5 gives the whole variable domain KAGVTQTPRYLIKTRGQQVTLSCSPISGHRSVSWYQQTPGQGLQFLFEYFSETQRNKGNFPGRFSGRQFSNSRSEMNVSTLELGDSALYLCASSGTGVGPEETQYFGPGTRLLVL.

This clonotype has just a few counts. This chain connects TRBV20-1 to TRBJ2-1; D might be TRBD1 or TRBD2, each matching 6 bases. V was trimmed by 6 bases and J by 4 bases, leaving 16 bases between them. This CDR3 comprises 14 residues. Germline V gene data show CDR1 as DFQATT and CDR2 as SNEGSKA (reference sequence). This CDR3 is CSARRAGVYNEQFF. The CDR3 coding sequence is TGCAGTGCGCGGAGGGCAGGGGTATACAATGAGCAGTTCTTC.

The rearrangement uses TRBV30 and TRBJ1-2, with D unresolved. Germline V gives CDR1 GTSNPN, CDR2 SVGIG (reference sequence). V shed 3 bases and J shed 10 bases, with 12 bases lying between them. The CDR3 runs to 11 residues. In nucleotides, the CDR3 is TGTGCCTGGAGGTCGACTGTCGCCTACACCTTC. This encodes CAWRSTVAYTF.

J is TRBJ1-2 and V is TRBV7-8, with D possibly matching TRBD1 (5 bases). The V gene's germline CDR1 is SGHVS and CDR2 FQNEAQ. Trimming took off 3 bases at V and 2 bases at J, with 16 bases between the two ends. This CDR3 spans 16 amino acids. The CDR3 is CASSLAPGRANYGYTF. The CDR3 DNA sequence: TGTGCCAGCAGCTTGGCCCCGGGCAGGGCAAACTATGGCTACACCTTC.